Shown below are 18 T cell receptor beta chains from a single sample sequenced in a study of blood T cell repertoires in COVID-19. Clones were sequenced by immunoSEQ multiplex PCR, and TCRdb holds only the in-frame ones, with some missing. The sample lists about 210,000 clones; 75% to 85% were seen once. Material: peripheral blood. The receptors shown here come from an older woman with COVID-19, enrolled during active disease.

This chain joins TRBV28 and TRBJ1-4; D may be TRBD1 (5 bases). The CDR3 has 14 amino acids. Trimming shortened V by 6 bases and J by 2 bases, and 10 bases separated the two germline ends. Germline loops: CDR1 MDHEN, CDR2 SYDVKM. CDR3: CASSTTVTNEKLFF. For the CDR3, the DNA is TGTGCCAGCAGCACGACAGTCACTAATGAAAAACTGTTTTTT.

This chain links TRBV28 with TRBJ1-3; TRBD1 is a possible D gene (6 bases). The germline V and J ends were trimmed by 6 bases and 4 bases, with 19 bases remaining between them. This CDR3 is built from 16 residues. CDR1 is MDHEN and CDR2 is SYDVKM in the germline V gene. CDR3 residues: CASSENRVGRGNTIYF. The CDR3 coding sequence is TGTGCCAGCAGCGAAAACAGGGTGGGAAGGGGAAACACCATATATTTT. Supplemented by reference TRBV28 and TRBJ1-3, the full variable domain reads DVKVTQSSRYLVKRTGEKVFLECVQDMDHENMFWYRQDPGLGLRLIYFSYDVKMKEKGDIPEGYSVSREKKERFSLILESASTNQTSMYLCASSENRVGRGNTIYFGEGSWLTVV.

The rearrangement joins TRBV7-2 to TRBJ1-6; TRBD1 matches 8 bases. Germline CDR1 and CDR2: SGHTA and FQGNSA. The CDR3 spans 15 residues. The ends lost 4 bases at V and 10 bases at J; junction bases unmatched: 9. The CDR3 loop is CASSSLGQGRSPLHF. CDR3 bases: TGTGCCAGCAGCTCATTAGGACAGGGAAGGTCACCCCTCCACTTT.

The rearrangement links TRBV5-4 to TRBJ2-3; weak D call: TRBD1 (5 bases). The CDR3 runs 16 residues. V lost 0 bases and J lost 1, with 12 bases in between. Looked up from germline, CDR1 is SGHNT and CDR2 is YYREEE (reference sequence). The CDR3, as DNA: TGTGCCAGCAGCTTGGGAGGCAGGGCAGGCACAGATACGCAGTATTTT. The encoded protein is CASSLGGRAGTDTQYF.

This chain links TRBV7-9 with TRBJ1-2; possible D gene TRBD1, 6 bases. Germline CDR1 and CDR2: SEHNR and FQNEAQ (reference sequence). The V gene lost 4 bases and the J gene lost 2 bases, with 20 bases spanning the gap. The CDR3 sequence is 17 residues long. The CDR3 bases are TGTGCCAGCAGCTCGGTTGTCGGGGGGCGATCAAACTATGGCTACACCTTC. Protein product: CASSSVVGGRSNYGYTF.

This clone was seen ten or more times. CDR3 coding DNA: TGTGCCAGCAGCTCGGACAATCGGGGGACTGAAGCTTTCTTT. It specifies CASSSDNRGTEAFF. This chain connects TRBV7-9 to TRBJ1-1; D is possibly TRBD1 (5 bases). V lost 4 bases to trimming and J lost 5 bases, with 14 bases between them. The length of the CDR3 is 14 residues. Per the germline V gene, CDR1 is SEHNR and CDR2 is FQNEAQ (reference sequence). The full variable domain, in which reference TRBV7-9 and TRBJ1-1 provide the parts outside the CDR3, is DTGVSQNPRHKITKRGQNVTFRCDPISEHNRLYWYRQTLGQGPEFLTYFQNEAQLEKSRLLSDRFSAERPKGSFSTLEIQRTEQGDSAMYLCASSSDNRGTEAFFGQGTRLTVV.

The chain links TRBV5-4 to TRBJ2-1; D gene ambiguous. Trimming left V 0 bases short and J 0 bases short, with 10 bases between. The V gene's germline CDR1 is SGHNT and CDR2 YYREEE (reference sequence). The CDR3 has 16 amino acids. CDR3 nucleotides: TGTGCCAGCAGCTTGGGGCAGGCCAGCTCCTACAATGAGCAGTTCTTC. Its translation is CASSLGQASSYNEQFF. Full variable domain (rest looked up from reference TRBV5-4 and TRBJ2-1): ETGVTQSPTHLIKTRGQQVTLRCSSQSGHNTVSWYQQALGQGPQFIFQYYREEENGRGNFPPRFSGLQFPNYSSELNVNALELDDSALYLCASSLGQASSYNEQFFGPGTRLTVL.

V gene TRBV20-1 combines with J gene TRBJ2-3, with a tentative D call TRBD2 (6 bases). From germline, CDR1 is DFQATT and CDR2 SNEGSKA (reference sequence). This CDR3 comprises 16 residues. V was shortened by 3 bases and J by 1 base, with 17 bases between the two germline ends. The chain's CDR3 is CSASVRRERGTDTQYF. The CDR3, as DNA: TGCAGTGCTAGTGTACGCCGGGAGAGAGGCACAGATACGCAGTATTTT.

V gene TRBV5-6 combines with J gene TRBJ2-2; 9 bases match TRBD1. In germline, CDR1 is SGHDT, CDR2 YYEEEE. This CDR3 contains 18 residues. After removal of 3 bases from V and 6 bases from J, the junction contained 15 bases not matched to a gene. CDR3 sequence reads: CASSWRTGARRRAGELFF. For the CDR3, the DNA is TGTGCCAGCAGCTGGAGGACAGGGGCCCGCCGAAGAGCCGGGGAGCTGTTTTTT.

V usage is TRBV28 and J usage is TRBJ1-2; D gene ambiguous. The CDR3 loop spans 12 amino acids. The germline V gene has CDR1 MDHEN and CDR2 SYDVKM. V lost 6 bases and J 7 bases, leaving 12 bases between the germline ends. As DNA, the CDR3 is TGTGCCAGCAGCCCTGGCTCCCCTGGCTACACCTTC. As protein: CASSPGSPGYTF.

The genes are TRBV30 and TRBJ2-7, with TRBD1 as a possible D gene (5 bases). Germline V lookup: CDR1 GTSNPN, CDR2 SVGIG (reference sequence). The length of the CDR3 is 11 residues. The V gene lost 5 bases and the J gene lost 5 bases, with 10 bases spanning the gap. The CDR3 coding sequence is TGTGCCTGGGGAAGGGGCCACGAGCAGTACTTC. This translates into CAWGRGHEQYF.

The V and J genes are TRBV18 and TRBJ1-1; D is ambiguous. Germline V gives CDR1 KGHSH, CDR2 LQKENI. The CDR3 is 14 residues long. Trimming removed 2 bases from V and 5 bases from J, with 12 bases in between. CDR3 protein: CASSPENRRTEAFF. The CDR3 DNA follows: TGTGCCAGCTCACCAGAGAATAGGAGGACTGAAGCTTTCTTT.

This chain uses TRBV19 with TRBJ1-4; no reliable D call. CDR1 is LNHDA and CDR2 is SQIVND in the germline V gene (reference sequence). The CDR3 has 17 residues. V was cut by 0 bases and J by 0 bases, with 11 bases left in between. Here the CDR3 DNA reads TGTGCCAGTAGTATAGATCGGGGTACCGCAACTAATGAAAAACTGTTTTTT. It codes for CASSIDRGTATNEKLFF. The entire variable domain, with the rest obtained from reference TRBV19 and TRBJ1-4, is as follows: DGGITQSPKYLFRKEGQNVTLSCEQNLNHDAMYWYRQDPGQGLRLIYYSQIVNDFQKGDIAEGYSVSREKKESFPLTVTSAQKNPTAFYLCASSIDRGTATNEKLFFGSGTQLSVL.

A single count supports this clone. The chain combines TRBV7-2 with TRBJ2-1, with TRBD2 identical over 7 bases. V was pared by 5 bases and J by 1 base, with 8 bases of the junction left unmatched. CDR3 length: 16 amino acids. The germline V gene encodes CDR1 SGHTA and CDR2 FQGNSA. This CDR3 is CASSANMGLSYNEQFF. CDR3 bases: TGTGCCAGCAGCGCAAACATGGGACTATCCTACAATGAGCAGTTCTTC. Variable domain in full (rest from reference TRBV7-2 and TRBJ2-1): GAGVSQSPSNKVTEKGKDVELRCDPISGHTALYWYRQSLGQGLEFLIYFQGNSAPDKSGLPSDRFSAERTGGSVSTLTIQRTQQEDSAVYLCASSANMGLSYNEQFFGPGTRLTVL.

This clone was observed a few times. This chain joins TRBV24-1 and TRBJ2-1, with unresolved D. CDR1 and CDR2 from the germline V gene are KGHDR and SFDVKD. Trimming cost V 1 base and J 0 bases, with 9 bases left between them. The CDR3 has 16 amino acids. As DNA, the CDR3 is TGTGCCACCAGTGATTTCGAACCGAGCTCCTACAATGAGCAGTTCTTC. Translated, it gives CATSDFEPSSYNEQFF.

The CDR3 reads CASSLNFGEKLFF. The CDR3 nucleotides read TGCGCCAGCAGCTTGAACTTCGGGGAAAAACTGTTTTTT. This rearrangement joins TRBV5-1 to TRBJ1-4; D gene ambiguous. From germline, CDR1 is SGHRS and CDR2 YFSETQ. The length of the CDR3 is 13 residues. V was cut by 1 base and J by 8 bases, with 9 bases left in between.

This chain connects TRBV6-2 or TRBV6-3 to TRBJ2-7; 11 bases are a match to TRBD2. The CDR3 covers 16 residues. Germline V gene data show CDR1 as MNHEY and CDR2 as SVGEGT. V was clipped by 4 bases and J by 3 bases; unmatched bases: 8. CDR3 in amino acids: CASSSTSGRNLYEQYF. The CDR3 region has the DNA TGTGCCAGCAGTTCAACTAGCGGGAGAAACCTCTACGAGCAGTACTTC.

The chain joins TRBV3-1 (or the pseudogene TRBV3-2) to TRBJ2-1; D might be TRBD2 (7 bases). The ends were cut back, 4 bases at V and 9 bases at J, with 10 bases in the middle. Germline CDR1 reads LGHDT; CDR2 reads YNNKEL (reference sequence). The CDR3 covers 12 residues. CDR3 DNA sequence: TGTGCCAGCAGCCTTAGGGGGGGTGAGCAGTTCTTC. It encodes CASSLRGGEQFF.